The TCR beta chain described here comes from a study of CDR3 diversity in severe acne. Trimming removed 3 bases from V and 2 bases from J; junction bases left unmatched: 0. The germline V gene has CDR1 MRHNA and CDR2 SNTAGT. This CDR3 is built from 14 residues. One entry per CDR3 protein, called by TCRdb with MiXCR from the PCR reads. The sample carries over 90,000 distinct CDR3 sequences, more than 45% recorded once. At least ten counts were recorded for this clonotype. This TCR was sampled from a male donor with acne. The chain links TRBV6-4 to TRBJ2-3; the match to TRBD2 covers 9 bases. The sequenced sample consisted of blood. As DNA, the CDR3 is TGTGCCAGCAGTGAGGGACTAGCCACAGATACGCAGTATTTT. Residues: CASSEGLATDTQYF.